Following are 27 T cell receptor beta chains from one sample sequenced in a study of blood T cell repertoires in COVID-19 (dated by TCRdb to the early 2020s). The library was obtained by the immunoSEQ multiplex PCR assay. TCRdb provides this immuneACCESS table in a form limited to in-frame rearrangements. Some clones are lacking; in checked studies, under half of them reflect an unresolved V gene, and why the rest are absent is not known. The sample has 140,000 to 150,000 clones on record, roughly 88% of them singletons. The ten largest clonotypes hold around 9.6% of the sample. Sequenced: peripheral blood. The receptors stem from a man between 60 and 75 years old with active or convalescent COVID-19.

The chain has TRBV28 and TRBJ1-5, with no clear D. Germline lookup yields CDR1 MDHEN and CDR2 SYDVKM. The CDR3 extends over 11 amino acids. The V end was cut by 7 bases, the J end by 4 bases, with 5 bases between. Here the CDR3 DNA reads TGTGCCAGCACGAGTAATCAGCCCCAGCATTTT. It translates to CASTSNQPQHF.

CDR3 sequence reads: CASSLAGTAYEQYF. The CDR3 DNA reads TGCGCCAGCAGCTTGGCCGGGACAGCCTACGAGCAGTACTTC. The chain employs TRBV5-1 and TRBJ2-7; 7 bases match TRBD1. V gave up 0 bases and J gave up 2 bases; unmatched junction bases: 2. CDR3 size: 14 residues. Per the germline V gene, CDR1 is SGHRS and CDR2 is YFSETQ.

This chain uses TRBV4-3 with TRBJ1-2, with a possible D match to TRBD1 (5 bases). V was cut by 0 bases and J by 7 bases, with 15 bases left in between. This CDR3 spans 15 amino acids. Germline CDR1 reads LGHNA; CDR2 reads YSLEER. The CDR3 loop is CASSQDPTGLGGYTF. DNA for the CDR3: TGCGCCAGCAGCCAAGATCCTACAGGTTTGGGTGGCTACACCTTC.

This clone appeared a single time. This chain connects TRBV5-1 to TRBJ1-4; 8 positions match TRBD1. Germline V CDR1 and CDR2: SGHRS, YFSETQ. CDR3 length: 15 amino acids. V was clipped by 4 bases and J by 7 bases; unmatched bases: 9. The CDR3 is CASSLQGQGGEKLFF. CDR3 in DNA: TGCGCCAGCAGCCTTCAAGGACAGGGAGGTGAAAAACTGTTTTTT.

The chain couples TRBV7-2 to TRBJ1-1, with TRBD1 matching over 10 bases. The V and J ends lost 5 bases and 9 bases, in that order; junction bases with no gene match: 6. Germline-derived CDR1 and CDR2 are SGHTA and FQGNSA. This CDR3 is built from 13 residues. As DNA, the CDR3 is TGTGCCAGCAGCCCAGGACAGGGGGATAAAGCTTTCTTT. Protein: CASSPGQGDKAFF.

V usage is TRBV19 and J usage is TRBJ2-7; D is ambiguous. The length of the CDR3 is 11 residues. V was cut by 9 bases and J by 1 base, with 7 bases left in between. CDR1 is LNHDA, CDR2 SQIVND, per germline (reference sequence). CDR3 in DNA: TGTGCCAGCGTCAGATCCTACGAGCAGTACGTC. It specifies CASVRSYEQYV.

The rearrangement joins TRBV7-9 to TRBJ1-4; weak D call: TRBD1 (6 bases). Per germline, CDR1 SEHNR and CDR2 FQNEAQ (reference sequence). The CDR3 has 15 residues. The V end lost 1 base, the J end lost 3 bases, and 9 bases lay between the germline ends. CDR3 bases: TGTGCCAGCAGCTTAGACTCAGGGGCTAATGAAAAACTGTTTTTT. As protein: CASSLDSGANEKLFF.

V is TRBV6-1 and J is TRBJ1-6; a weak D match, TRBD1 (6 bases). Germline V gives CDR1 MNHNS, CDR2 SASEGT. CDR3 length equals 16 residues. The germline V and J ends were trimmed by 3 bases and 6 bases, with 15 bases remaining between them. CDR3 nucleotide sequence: TGTGCCAGCAGTGAGTGGGGGACAATTGGTAATTCACCCCTCCACTTT. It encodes CASSEWGTIGNSPLHF.

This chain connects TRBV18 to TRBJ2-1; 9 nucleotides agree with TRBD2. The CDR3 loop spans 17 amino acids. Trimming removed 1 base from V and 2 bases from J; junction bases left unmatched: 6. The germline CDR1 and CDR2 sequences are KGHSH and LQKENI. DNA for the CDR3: TGTGCCAGCTCACCACTTTTAGGCGGGGGGGCCTACAATGAGCAGTTCTTC. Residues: CASSPLLGGGAYNEQFF.

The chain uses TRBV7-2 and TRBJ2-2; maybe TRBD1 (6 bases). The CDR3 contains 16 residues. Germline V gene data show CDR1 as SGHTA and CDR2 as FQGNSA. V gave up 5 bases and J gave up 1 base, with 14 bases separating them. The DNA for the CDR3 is TGTGCCAGCAGCCAATTGGGACATCAGAACACCGGGGAGCTGTTTTTT. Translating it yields CASSQLGHQNTGELFF.

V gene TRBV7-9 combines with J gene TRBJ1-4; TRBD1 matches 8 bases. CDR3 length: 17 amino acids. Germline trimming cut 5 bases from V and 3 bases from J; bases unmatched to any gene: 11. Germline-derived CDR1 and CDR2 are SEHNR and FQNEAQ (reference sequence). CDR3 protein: CASSPNPGGAANEKLFF. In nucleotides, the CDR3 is TGTGCCAGCAGCCCAAATCCAGGGGGCGCGGCTAATGAAAAACTGTTTTTT.

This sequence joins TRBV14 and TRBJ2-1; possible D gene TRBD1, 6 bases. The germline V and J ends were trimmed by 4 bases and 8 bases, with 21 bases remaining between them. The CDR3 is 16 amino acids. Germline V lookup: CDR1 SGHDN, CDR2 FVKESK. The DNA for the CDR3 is TGTGCCAGCAGCCCCTCTGTCAGGGGATCCCCTTATGAGCAGTTCTTC. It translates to CASSPSVRGSPYEQFF. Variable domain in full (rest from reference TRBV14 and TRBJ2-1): EAGVTQFPSHSVIEKGQTVTLRCDPISGHDNLYWYRRVMGKEIKFLLHFVKESKQDESGMPNNRFLAERTGGTYSTLKVQPAELEDSGVYFCASSPSVRGSPYEQFFGPGTRLTVL.

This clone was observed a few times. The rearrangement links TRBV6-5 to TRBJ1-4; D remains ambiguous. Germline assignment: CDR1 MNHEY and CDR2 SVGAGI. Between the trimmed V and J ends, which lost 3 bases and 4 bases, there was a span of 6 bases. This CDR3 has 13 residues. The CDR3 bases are TGTGCCAGCAGTTATTTCCTTAATGAAAAACTGTTTTTT. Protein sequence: CASSYFLNEKLFF.

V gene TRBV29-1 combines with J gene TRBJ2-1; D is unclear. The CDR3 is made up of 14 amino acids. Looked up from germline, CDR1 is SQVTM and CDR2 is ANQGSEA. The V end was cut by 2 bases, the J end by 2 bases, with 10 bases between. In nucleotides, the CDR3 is TGCAGCGTTGAATCCCCAAGAGCCTACAATGAGCAGTTCTTC. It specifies CSVESPRAYNEQFF.

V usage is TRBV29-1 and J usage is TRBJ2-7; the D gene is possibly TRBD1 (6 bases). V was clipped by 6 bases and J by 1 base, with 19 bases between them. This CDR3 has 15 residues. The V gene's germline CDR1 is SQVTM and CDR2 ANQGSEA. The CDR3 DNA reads TGCAGCGTGGGAATCACAGGGCTTGGGTCCTACGAGCAGTACTTC. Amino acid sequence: CSVGITGLGSYEQYF.

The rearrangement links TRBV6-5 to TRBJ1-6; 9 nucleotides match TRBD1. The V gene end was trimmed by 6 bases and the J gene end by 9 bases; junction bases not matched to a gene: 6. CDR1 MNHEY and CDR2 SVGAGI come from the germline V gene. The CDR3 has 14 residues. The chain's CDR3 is CASRGQGFGSPLHF. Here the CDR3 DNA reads TGTGCCAGCAGAGGACAGGGGTTTGGTTCACCCCTCCACTTT.

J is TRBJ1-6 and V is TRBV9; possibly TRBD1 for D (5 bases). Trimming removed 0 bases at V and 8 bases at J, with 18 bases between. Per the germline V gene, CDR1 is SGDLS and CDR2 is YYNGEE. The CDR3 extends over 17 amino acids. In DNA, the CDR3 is TGTGCCAGCAGCGTAGAAGGATTTTGGGGCCAGGATTCACCCCTCCACTTT. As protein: CASSVEGFWGQDSPLHF.

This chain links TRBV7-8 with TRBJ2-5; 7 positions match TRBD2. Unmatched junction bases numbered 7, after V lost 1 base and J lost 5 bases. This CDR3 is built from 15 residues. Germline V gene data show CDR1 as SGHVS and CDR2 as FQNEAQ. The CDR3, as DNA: TGTGCCAGCAGCTTAGGACTAGCAGGCGTCGAGACCCAGTACTTC. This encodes CASSLGLAGVETQYF.

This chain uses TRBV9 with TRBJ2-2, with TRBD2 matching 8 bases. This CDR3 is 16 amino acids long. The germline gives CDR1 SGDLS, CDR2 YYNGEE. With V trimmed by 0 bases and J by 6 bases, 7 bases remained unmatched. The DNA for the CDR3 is TGTGCCAGCAGCGTAGATGCGGGAGGAAGGCCCGGGGAGCTGTTTTTT. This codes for CASSVDAGGRPGELFF.

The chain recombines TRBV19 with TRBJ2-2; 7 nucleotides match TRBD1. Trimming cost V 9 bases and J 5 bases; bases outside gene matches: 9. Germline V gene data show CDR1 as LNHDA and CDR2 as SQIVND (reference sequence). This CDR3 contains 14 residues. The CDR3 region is CASSTGVGTGELFF. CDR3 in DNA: TGTGCCAGCAGCACAGGGGTAGGGACCGGGGAGCTGTTTTTT.

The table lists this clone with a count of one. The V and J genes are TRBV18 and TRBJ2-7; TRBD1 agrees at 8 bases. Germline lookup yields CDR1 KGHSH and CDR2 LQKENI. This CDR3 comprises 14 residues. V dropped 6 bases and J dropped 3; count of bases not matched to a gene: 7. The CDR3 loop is CASSPGQGVYEQYV. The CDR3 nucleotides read TGTGCCAGCTCTCCCGGACAGGGAGTCTACGAGCAGTACGTC.

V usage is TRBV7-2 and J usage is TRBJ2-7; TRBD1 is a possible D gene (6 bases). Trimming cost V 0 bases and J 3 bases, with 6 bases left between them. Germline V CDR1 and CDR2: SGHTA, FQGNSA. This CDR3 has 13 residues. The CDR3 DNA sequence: TGTGCCAGCAGCTTAGCAGGGGGCTACGAGCAGTACTTC. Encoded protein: CASSLAGGYEQYF.

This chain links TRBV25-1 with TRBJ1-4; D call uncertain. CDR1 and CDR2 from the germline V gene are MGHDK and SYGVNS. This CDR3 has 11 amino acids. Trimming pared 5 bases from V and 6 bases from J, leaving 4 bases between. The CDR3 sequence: CASSSYEKLFF. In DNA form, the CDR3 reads TGTGCCAGCAGTTCATATGAAAAACTGTTTTTT.

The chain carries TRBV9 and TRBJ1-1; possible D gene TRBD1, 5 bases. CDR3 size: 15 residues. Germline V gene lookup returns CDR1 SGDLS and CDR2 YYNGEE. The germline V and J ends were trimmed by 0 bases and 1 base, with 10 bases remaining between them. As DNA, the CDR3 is TGTGCCAGCAGCGTAGGTAGGGGCTCGAACACTGAAGCTTTCTTT. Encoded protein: CASSVGRGSNTEAFF.

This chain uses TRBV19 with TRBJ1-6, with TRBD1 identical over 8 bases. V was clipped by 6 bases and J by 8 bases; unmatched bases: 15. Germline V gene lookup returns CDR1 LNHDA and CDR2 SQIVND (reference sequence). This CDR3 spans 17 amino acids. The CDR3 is CASSIPGQGGWYSPLHF. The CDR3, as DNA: TGTGCCAGTAGCATCCCCGGACAGGGTGGATGGTATTCACCCCTCCACTTT.

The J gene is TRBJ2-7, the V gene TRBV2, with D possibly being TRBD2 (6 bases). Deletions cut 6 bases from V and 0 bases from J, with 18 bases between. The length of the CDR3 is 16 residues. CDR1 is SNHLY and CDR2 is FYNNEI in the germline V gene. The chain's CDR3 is CASSGGGDHPSYEQYF. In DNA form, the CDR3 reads TGTGCCAGCAGCGGAGGAGGGGACCACCCCTCCTACGAGCAGTACTTC.

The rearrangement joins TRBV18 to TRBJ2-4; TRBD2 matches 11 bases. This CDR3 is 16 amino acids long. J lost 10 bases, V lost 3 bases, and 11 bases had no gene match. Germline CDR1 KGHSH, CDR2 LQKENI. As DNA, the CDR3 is TGTGCCAGCTCACCTTTGACTAGCGGGATCCAAAGGATTCAGTACTTC. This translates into CASSPLTSGIQRIQYF.